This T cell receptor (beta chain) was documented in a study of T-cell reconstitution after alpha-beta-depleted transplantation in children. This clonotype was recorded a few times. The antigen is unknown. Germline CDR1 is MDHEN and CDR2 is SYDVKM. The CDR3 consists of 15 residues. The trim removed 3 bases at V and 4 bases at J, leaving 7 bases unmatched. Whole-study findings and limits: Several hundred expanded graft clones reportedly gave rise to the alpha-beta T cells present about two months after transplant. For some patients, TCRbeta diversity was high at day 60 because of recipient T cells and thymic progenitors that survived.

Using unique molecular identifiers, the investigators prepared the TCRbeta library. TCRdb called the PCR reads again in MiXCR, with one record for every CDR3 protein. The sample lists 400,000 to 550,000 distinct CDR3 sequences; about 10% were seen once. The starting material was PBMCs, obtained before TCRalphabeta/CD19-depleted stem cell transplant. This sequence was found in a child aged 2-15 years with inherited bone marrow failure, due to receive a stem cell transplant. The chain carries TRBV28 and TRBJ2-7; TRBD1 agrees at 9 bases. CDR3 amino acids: CASSFTGGAGYEQYF. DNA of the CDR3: TGTGCCAGCAGTTTTACAGGGGGCGCGGGGTACGAGCAGTACTTC.